The clone carrying this T cell receptor beta chain was observed a few times. The record originates from a study of regulatory T cells in long-lasting Graves disease. To make TCR beta libraries, researchers used iRepertoire HTBI primers and Arm-PCR of CDR3 regions. TCRdb ran MiXCR on the multiplex PCR reads and lists one entry per CDR3 protein. The table includes some 350,000 distinct CDR3 sequences, 15% to 20% detected once. Time point defined: newly diagnosed GD, antithyroid drugs for less than 3 months. The TCR library was prepared using RNA isolated from PBMCs. Trimming removed 1 base at V and 10 bases at J, with 16 bases between. There are 14 residues in the CDR3. CDR1 MGHRA and CDR2 YSYEKL come from the germline V gene. The same data also went into a second study, on T cells in Graves' hyperthyroidism and ophthalmopathy. That report notes: Graves' hyperthyroidism without ophthalmopathy progression within 18 months was termed stable.

The clonotype was recovered from a young woman with Graves disease. The sample here was peripheral blood mononuclear cells (PBMCs), taken at new diagnosis, from a patient treated with antithyroid drugs. The chain has TRBV4-1 and TRBJ1-1; D not certain. CDR3 bases: TGCGCCAGCAGCCAAGGGGTATGGACGGCGCGAGCTTTCTTT. This encodes CASSQGVWTARAFF.